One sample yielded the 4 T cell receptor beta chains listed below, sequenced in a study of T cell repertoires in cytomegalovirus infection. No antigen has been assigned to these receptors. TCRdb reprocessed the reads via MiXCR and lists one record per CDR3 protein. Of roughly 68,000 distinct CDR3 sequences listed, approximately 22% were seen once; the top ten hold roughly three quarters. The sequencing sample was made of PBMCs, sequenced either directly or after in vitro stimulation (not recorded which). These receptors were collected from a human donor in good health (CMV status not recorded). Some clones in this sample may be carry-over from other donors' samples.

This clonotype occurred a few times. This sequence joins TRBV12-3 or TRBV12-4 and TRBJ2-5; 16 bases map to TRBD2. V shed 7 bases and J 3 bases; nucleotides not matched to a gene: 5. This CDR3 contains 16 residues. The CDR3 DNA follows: TGTGCCAGCACCGCGGGACTAGCGGGAGGGGAAGAGACCCAGTACTTC. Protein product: CASTAGLAGGEETQYF.

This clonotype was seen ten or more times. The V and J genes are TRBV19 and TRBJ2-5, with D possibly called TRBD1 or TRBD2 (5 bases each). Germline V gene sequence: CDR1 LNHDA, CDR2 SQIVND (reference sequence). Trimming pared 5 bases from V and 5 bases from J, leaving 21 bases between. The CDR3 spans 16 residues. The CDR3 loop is CASSESLGRPRETQYF. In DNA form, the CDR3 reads TGTGCCAGTAGTGAGAGCCTGGGACGACCTCGGGAGACCCAGTACTTC.

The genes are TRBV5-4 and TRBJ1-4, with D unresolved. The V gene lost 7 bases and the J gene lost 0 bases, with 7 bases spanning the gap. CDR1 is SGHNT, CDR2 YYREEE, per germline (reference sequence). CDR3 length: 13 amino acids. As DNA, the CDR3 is TGTGCCAGCCGACAATCAACTAATGAAAAACTGTTTTTT. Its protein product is CASRQSTNEKLFF. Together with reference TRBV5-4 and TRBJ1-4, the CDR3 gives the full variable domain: ETGVTQSPTHLIKTRGQQVTLRCSSQSGHNTVSWYQQALGQGPQFIFQYYREEENGRGNFPPRFSGLQFPNYSSELNVNALELDDSALYLCASRQSTNEKLFFGSGTQLSVL.

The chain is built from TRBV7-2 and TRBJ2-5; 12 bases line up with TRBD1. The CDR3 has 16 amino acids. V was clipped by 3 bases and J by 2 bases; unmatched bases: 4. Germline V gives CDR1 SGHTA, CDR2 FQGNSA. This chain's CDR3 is CASSFAGQGAQETQYF. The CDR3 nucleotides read TGTGCCAGCAGCTTTGCGGGACAGGGGGCTCAAGAGACCCAGTACTTC.